Listed here are 32 T cell receptor beta chains from one sample, sequenced in a study of graft-versus-host responses after intestinal transplantation. Data came from immunoSEQ multiplex PCR; TCRdb stores just in-frame clones and leaves some out. The sample holds 85,000 to 100,000 clones, 90% seen once. Their target antigens are unknown. The sample consisted of unstimulated CD4+ T cells sorted from spleen or lymph node cells, taken before intestinal transplant. Source of these receptors: a human donor who received an intestinal transplant.

This clone is a singleton in its sample. The chain joins TRBV19 to TRBJ2-5; D not certain. V shed 0 bases and J shed 5 bases, with 7 bases lying between them. From germline, CDR1 is LNHDA and CDR2 SQIVND (reference sequence). The CDR3 covers 13 residues. The CDR3 protein is CASSIDLGETQYF. The CDR3 coding sequence is TGTGCCAGTAGTATAGATCTGGGCGAGACCCAGTACTTC.

This clone was observed a single time. The rearrangement uses TRBV5-1 and TRBJ1-2, with D unclear. The CDR3 sequence is 12 residues long. The V and J ends lost 0 bases and 4 bases respectively, with 4 bases between them. Germline values: CDR1 SGHRS, CDR2 YFSETQ. CDR3: CASSLGLYGYTF. The CDR3 DNA reads TGCGCCAGCAGCTTGGGGCTCTATGGCTACACCTTC.

This clone has a single count. The rearrangement joins TRBV19 to TRBJ1-5, with TRBD1 matching over 9 bases. Unmatched junction bases numbered 4, after V lost 1 base and J lost 6 bases. The CDR3 extends over 15 amino acids. Germline-derived CDR1 and CDR2 are LNHDA and SQIVND (reference sequence). DNA for the CDR3: TGTGCCAGTAGTATAGGAACAGGGGGCGTTCAGCCCCAGCATTTT. It codes for CASSIGTGGVQPQHF.

J is TRBJ2-3 and V is TRBV7-6; the match to TRBD2 covers 14 bases. This CDR3 region has 18 residues. From germline, CDR1 is SGHVS and CDR2 FNYEAQ. V lost 1 base to trimming and J lost 3 bases; unmatched junction nucleotides: 6. Written as DNA, the CDR3 is TGTGCCAGCAGCTTAGTGACTAGCGGGGGGGGGCCGACAGATACGCAGTATTTT. Amino acids: CASSLVTSGGGPTDTQYF. Variable domain in full (rest from reference TRBV7-6 and TRBJ2-3): GAGVSQSPRYKVTKRGQDVALRCDPISGHVSLYWYRQALGQGPEFLTYFNYEAQQDKSGLPNDRFSAERPEGSISTLTIQRTEQRDSAMYRCASSLVTSGGGPTDTQYFGPGTRLTVL.

V usage is TRBV6-5 and J usage is TRBJ2-7, with TRBD1 identical over 11 bases. J lost 2 bases, V lost 4 bases, and 4 bases had no gene match. The CDR3 consists of 15 residues. Per the germline V gene, CDR1 is MNHEY and CDR2 is SVGAGI. The CDR3 DNA follows: TGTGCCAGCAGTTCCGGACAGGGGGCCCCCTACGAGCAGTACTTC. It translates to CASSSGQGAPYEQYF.

V is TRBV4-2 and J is TRBJ1-3, with a tentative D call TRBD1 (5 bases). The CDR3 extends over 15 amino acids. Between the trimmed V and J ends, which lost 0 bases and 2 bases, there was a span of 8 bases. Germline loops: CDR1 LGHNA, CDR2 YNFKEQ. The CDR3 nucleotides read TGTGCCAGCAGCCAAGACAGGGATCCTGGAAACACCATATATTTT. This encodes CASSQDRDPGNTIYF.

The chain recombines TRBV27 with TRBJ1-3; 8 bases line up with TRBD1. The germline V gene encodes CDR1 MNHEY and CDR2 SMNVEV (reference sequence). With V trimmed by 5 bases and J by 0 bases, 9 bases remained unmatched. This CDR3 is built from 17 residues. The CDR3, as DNA: TGTGCCAGCAGTAAATACACAGGGGGAGGCTCTGGAAACACCATATATTTT. Protein sequence: CASSKYTGGGSGNTIYF.

The V call is TRBV6-5, the J call TRBJ1-5; no clear D gene. CDR3 length: 13 amino acids. Germline V gene lookup returns CDR1 MNHEY and CDR2 SVGAGI. Trimming removed 5 bases at V and 2 bases at J, with 7 bases between. The CDR3 DNA reads TGTGCCAGCAGTCCCTCGGGCAATCAGCCCCAGCATTTT. It specifies CASSPSGNQPQHF.

This chain joins TRBV19 and TRBJ1-2; D gene uncertain. This CDR3 contains 13 residues. V lost 3 bases, J lost 1 base, and 6 bases lay in between. In germline, CDR1 is LNHDA, CDR2 SQIVND (reference sequence). In DNA, the CDR3 is TGTGCCAGTAGTATTCGGGTTAACTATGGCTACACCTTC. It is translated as CASSIRVNYGYTF.

This clone has a single count. This chain links TRBV4-2 with TRBJ2-3, with TRBD2 identical over 9 bases. V trimming: 1 base; J trimming: 5 bases; junction bases outside the gene matches: 7. Per germline, CDR1 LGHNA and CDR2 YNFKEQ. The CDR3 covers 16 residues. In nucleotides, the CDR3 is TGTGCCAGCAGCCAAGCGGCGGGGGGGCAAAGAGATACGCAGTATTTT. Amino acid sequence: CASSQAAGGQRDTQYF.

The chain employs TRBV10-3 and TRBJ2-1; 10 nucleotides align to TRBD2. CDR1 is ENHRY, CDR2 SYGVKD, per germline. This CDR3 comprises 15 residues. J gave up 6 bases and V 4 bases, and 6 bases lay outside the gene matches. The CDR3 loop is CAISGLAGDTNEQFF. The DNA for the CDR3 is TGTGCCATCAGTGGGCTAGCGGGGGATACCAATGAGCAGTTCTTC.

The chain couples TRBV19 to TRBJ1-1, with 7 bases matching TRBD1. The J segment lost 6 bases and the V segment lost 7 bases, leaving 14 bases of the junction unmatched. The germline V gene has CDR1 LNHDA and CDR2 SQIVND (reference sequence). The CDR3 contains 15 residues. This chain's CDR3 is CASTDGTVSGAEAFF. The CDR3 DNA reads TGTGCCAGTACAGACGGGACAGTCTCAGGGGCTGAAGCTTTCTTT.

The rearrangement uses TRBV7-6 and TRBJ2-3; 9 positions match TRBD1. Germline V CDR1 and CDR2: SGHVS, FNYEAQ. The CDR3 loop spans 20 amino acids. The junction had 19 bases not matched to a gene; V was cut back by 5 bases and J by 1 base. The CDR3 DNA reads TGTGCCAGCAGCCCAAACGACCAATACCGGGACAGGGCGGGCACAGATACGCAGTATTTT. Protein sequence: CASSPNDQYRDRAGTDTQYF.

The chain carries TRBV5-1 and TRBJ2-3; D gene uncertain. The CDR3 runs 14 residues. Trimming stripped 0 bases from V and 1 base from J, with 6 bases between. Germline V gene sequence: CDR1 SGHRS, CDR2 YFSETQ. The DNA for the CDR3 is TGCGCCAGCAGCTTGGGCCCGGGCACAGATACGCAGTATTTT. It translates to CASSLGPGTDTQYF.

The chain employs TRBV5-1 and TRBJ2-1; 8 nucleotides line up with TRBD2. This CDR3 spans 14 amino acids. V gave up 4 bases and J gave up 6 bases; unmatched junction bases: 6. Per the germline V gene, CDR1 is SGHRS and CDR2 is YFSETQ. The CDR3 DNA sequence: TGCGCCAGCAGCCTGGGACTAGATGGCAATGAGCAGTTCTTC. Amino acid sequence: CASSLGLDGNEQFF.

The chain employs TRBV9 and TRBJ1-2, with D possibly TRBD1 on 6 matching bases. CDR1 SGDLS and CDR2 YYNGEE come from the germline V gene. Trimming cost V 3 bases and J 2 bases, with 11 bases left between them. The CDR3 length is 14 residues. The CDR3 protein is CASSGQTGNYGYTF. CDR3 bases: TGTGCCAGCAGCGGGCAGACAGGCAACTATGGCTACACCTTC.

The chain joins TRBV2 to TRBJ1-5; possible D gene TRBD1, 6 bases. The CDR3 runs to 18 residues. CDR1 and CDR2 (germline): SNHLY, FYNNEI. The germline V and J ends were trimmed by 6 bases and 0 bases, with 21 bases remaining between them. This chain's CDR3 is CASSSLMDRVNSNQPQHF. For the CDR3, the DNA is TGTGCCAGCAGCTCCCTTATGGACAGAGTTAATAGCAATCAGCCCCAGCATTTT.

CDR3 coding DNA: TGTGCCAGCAGCTTGGTAGCGGGGGCCGGGGAGCTGTTTTTT. This translates into CASSLVAGAGELFF. V is TRBV7-6 and J is TRBJ2-2; TRBD2 aligns across 9 bases. CDR3 size: 14 residues. V was pared by 3 bases and J by 6 bases, with 2 bases of the junction left unmatched. CDR1 SGHVS and CDR2 FNYEAQ come from the germline V gene.

The chain combines TRBV27 with TRBJ2-6, with D uncertain. CDR3 length: 14 amino acids. Germline-derived CDR1 and CDR2 are MNHEY and SMNVEV (reference sequence). With 6 bases removed from V and 0 bases from J, the gap between germline ends came to 6 bases. The CDR3 reads CASRWASGANVLTF. The CDR3 nucleotides read TGTGCCAGCAGGTGGGCCTCTGGGGCCAACGTCCTGACTTTC.

The V gene is TRBV18, the J gene TRBJ2-7, with 9 bases lining up with TRBD1. There are 14 residues in the CDR3. V was pared by 2 bases and J by 9 bases, with 8 bases of the junction left unmatched. CDR1 is KGHSH and CDR2 is LQKENI in the germline V gene. This CDR3 is CASSPGTGSGAQYF. CDR3 nucleotides: TGTGCCAGCTCACCAGGGACAGGGAGCGGTGCGCAGTACTTC. Filled out from reference TRBV18 and TRBJ2-7, the complete variable domain reads NAGVMQNPRHLVRRRGQEARLRCSPMKGHSHVYWYRQLPEEGLKFMVYLQKENIIDESGMPKERFSAEFPKEGPSILRIQQVVRGDSAAYFCASSPGTGSGAQYFGPGTRLTVT.

The V call is TRBV7-9, the J call TRBJ1-6; possibly TRBD1 for D (6 bases). The germline V gene encodes CDR1 SEHNR and CDR2 FQNEAQ (reference sequence). Between the trimmed V and J ends, which lost 1 base and 8 bases, there was a span of 9 bases. This CDR3 region has 14 residues. CDR3 loop: CASSLEGGYSPLHF. CDR3 DNA sequence: TGTGCCAGCAGCTTAGAGGGGGGGTATTCACCCCTCCACTTT.

About this clone itself: One end of the junction fails to match germline, which may point to a read error. Additional DNA sequences in this sample encode the identical CDR3. V is TRBV7-7 and J is TRBJ2-2; maybe TRBD2 (6 bases). Per germline, CDR1 SSHAT and CDR2 FNYEAQ (reference sequence). The CDR3 is 17 residues long. The CDR3 is CASRPLAGTLGTGELFF. CDR3 bases: TGTGCTAGCAGACCTCTGGCCGGGACTCTCGGGACCGGGGAGCTGTTTTTT.

The rearrangement uses TRBV5-1 and TRBJ1-1; TRBD1 matches at 10 bases. The ends lost 6 bases at V and 3 bases at J; junction bases unmatched: 8. The CDR3 totals 15 residues. Germline CDR1 is SGHRS and CDR2 is YFSETQ. CDR3: CASTARDRGYTEAFF. CDR3 sequence (DNA): TGCGCCAGCACCGCACGGGACAGGGGTTACACTGAAGCTTTCTTT.

The chain carries TRBV18 and TRBJ1-5, with a weak D call TRBD1 (5 bases). Trimming cost V 6 bases and J 9 bases, with 12 bases left between them. The CDR3 covers 12 residues. CDR1 is KGHSH and CDR2 is LQKENI in the germline V gene. CDR3 sequence (DNA): TGTGCCAGCTCCCCTAACGACAGGCCCCAGCATTTT. Translation gives CASSPNDRPQHF.

V gene TRBV9 combines with J gene TRBJ1-1; 8 bases fit TRBD1. This CDR3 is built from 17 residues. V was pared by 6 bases and J by 2 bases, with 15 bases of the junction left unmatched. Germline V gene sequence: CDR1 SGDLS, CDR2 YYNGEE. CDR3: CASTKGGRGPLNTEAFF. The CDR3 DNA follows: TGTGCCAGCACCAAAGGGGGCAGGGGGCCTTTAAACACTGAAGCTTTCTTT.

J is TRBJ2-5 and V is TRBV10-2, with TRBD2 matching over 12 bases. Germline CDR1 WSHSY, CDR2 SAAADI. V trimming: 5 bases; J trimming: 2 bases; junction bases outside the gene matches: 3. The CDR3 is made up of 15 amino acids. CDR3 sequence (DNA): TGCGCCAGCAGTCCACTAGCGGGGGGTCAAGAGACCCAGTACTTC. This gives the protein CASSPLAGGQETQYF.

V and J are TRBV6-1 and TRBJ1-6; TRBD1 aligns across 8 bases. With V trimmed by 6 bases and J by 5 bases, 3 bases remained unmatched. CDR3 size: 14 residues. Germline CDR1 reads MNHNS; CDR2 reads SASEGT. The CDR3 protein is CASRLQGDNSPLHF. The CDR3, as DNA: TGTGCCAGCAGATTACAGGGGGATAATTCACCCCTCCACTTT.

The chain carries TRBV19 and TRBJ1-3, with TRBD1 as a possible D gene (6 bases). The CDR3 sequence is 14 residues long. The germline V gene has CDR1 LNHDA and CDR2 SQIVND (reference sequence). Trimming took off 8 bases at V and 0 bases at J, with 11 bases between the two ends. This chain's CDR3 is CASSDRPSGNTIYF. The CDR3 region has the DNA TGTGCCAGTTCCGACAGGCCCTCTGGAAACACCATATATTTT.

J is TRBJ1-2 and V is TRBV4-1; TRBD1 is a possible D gene (5 bases). The germline V gene encodes CDR1 MGHRA and CDR2 YSYEKL. Trimming removed 0 bases from V and 5 bases from J, with 16 bases in between. The CDR3 is 16 residues long. The CDR3 is CASSQDGAGRIYGYTF. CDR3 in DNA: TGCGCCAGCAGCCAAGATGGAGCAGGGCGCATATATGGCTACACCTTC.

CDR3 residues: CASRRQGGSPLHF. The CDR3 bases are TGTGCCAGCAGACGACAGGGGGGGTCACCCCTCCACTTT. The V call is TRBV2, the J call TRBJ1-6; 9 bases fit TRBD1. CDR1 is SNHLY, CDR2 FYNNEI, per germline. With V trimmed by 6 bases and J by 10 bases, 4 bases remained unmatched. The CDR3 is 13 residues long.

The rearrangement joins TRBV11-3 to TRBJ2-5; 9 bases match TRBD2. This CDR3 has 13 amino acids. The germline gives CDR1 SGHNT, CDR2 YENEEA. Germline trimming cut 3 bases from V and 4 bases from J; bases unmatched to any gene: 0. The CDR3 bases are TGTGCCAGCAGCTTGCGGGGGGGAGAGACCCAGTACTTC. Its translation is CASSLRGGETQYF.

This clone was seen a single time. The chain is built from TRBV6-4 and TRBJ2-1; 7 nucleotides line up with TRBD2. The germline V gene encodes CDR1 MRHNA and CDR2 SNTAGT. This CDR3 has 16 residues. With 6 bases clipped from V and 3 bases from J, the junction kept 11 bases outside the gene matches. CDR3: CASSPLGGGHYNEQFF. The CDR3 DNA follows: TGTGCCAGCAGCCCCTTGGGGGGGGGTCACTACAATGAGCAGTTCTTC.